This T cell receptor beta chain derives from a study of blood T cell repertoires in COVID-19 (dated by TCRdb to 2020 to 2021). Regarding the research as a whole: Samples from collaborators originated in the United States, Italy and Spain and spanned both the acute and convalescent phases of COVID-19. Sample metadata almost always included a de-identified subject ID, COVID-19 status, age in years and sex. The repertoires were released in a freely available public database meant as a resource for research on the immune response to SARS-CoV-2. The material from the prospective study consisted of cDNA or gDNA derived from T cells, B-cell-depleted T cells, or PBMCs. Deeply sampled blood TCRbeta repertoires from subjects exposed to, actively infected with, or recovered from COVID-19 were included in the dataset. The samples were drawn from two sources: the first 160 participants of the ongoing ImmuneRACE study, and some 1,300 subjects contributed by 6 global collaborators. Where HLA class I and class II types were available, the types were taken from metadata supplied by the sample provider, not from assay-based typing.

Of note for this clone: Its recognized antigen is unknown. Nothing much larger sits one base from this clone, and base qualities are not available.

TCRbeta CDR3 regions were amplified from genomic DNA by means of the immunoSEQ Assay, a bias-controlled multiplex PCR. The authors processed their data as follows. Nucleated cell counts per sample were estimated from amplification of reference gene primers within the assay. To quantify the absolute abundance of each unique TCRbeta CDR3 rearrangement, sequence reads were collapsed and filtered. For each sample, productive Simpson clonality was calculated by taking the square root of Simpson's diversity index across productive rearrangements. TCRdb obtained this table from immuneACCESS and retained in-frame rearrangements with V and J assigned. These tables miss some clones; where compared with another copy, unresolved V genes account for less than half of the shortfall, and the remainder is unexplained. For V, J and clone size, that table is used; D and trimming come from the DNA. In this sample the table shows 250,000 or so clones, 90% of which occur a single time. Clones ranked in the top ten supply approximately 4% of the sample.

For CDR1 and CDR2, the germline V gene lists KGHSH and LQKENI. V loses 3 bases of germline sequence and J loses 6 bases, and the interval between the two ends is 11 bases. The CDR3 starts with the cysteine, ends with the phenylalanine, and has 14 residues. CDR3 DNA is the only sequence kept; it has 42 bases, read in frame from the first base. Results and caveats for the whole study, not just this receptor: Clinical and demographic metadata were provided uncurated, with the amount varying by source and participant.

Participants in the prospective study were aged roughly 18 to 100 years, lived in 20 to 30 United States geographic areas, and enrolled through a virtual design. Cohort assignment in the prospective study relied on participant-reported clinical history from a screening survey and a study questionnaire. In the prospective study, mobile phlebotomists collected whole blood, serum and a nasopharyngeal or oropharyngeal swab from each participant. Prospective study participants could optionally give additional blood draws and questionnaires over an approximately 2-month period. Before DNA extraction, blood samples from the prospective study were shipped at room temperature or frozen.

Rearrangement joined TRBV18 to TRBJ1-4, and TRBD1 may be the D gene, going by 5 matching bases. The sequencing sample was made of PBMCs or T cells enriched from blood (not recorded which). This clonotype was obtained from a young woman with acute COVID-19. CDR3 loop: CASSPQGMDEKLFF. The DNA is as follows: TGTGCCAGCTCACCCCAGGGAATGGATGAAAAACTGTTTTTT.